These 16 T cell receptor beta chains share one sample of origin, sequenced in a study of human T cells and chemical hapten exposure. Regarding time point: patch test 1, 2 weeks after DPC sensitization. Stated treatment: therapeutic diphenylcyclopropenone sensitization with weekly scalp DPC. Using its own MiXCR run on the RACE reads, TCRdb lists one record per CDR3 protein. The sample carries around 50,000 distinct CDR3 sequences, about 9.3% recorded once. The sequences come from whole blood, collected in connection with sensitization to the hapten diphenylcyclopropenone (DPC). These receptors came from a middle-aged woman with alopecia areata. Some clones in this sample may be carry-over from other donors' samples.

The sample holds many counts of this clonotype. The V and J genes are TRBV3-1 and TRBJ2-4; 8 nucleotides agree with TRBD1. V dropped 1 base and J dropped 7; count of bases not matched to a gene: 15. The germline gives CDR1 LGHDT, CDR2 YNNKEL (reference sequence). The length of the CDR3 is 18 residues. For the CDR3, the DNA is TGTGCCAGCAGCCAAGCCTCAATTTCAGGGGGCGAGGTCAACATTCAGTACTTC. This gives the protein CASSQASISGGEVNIQYF.

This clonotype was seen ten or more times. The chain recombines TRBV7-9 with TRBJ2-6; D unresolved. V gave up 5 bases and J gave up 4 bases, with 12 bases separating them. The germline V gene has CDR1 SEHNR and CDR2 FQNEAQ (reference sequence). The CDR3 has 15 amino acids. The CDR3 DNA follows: TGTGCCAGCAGCATACGGACCGCCGGGGCCAACGTCCTGACTTTC. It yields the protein CASSIRTAGANVLTF.

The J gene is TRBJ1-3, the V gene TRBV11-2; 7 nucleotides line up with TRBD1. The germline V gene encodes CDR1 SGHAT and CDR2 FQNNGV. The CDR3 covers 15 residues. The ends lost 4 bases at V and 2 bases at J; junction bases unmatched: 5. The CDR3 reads CASSSLGTAGNTIYF. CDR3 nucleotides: TGTGCCAGCAGCTCACTAGGGACAGCTGGAAACACCATATATTTT.

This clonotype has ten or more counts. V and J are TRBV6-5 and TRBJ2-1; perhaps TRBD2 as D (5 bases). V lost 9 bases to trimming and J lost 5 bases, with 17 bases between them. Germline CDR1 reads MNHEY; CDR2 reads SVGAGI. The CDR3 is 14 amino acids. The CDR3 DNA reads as TGTGCCAGGGGTCGGGGTCCCTCTGACAATGAGCAGTTCTTC. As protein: CARGRGPSDNEQFF.

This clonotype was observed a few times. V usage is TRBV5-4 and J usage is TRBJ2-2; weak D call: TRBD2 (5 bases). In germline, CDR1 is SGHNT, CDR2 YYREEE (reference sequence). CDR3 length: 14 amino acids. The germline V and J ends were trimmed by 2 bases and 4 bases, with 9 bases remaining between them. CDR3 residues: CASSFGEFTGELFF. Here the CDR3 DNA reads TGTGCCAGCAGCTTCGGGGAATTCACCGGGGAGCTGTTTTTT.

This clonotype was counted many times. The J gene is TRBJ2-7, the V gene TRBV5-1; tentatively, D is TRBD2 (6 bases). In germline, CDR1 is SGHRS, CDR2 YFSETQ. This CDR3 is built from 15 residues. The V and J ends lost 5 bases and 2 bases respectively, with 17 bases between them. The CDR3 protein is CASSYGGQTTYEQYF. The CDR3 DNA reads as TGCGCCAGCAGTTACGGAGGGCAGACCACCTACGAGCAGTACTTC.

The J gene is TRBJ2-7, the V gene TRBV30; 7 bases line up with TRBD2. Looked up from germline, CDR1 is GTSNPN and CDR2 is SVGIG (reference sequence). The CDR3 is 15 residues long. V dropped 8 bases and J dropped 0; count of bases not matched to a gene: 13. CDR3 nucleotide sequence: TGTGCCGGTTGGGGAGGGGAACAAAGCTCCTACGAGCAGTACTTC. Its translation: CAGWGGEQSSYEQYF. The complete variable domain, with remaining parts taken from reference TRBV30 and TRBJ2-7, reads SQTIHQWPATLVQPVGSPLSLECTVEGTSNPNLYWYRQAAGRGLQLLFYSVGIGQISSEVPQNLSASRPQDRQFILSSKKLLLSDSGFYLCAGWGGEQSSYEQYFGPGTRLTVT.

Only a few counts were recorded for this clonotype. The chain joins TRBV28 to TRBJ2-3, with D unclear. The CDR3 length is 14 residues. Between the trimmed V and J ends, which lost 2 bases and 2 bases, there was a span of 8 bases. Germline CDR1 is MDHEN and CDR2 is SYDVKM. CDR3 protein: CASSLQGSTDTQYF. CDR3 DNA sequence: TGTGCCAGCAGTTTACAAGGGTCCACAGATACGCAGTATTTT.

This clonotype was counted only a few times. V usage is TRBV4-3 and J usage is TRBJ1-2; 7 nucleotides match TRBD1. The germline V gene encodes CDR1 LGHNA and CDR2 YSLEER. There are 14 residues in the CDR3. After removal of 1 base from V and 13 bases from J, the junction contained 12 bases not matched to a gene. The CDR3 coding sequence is TGCGCCAGCAGCCAAGTACAGGGGCAGGAGTTCGTCACCTTC. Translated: CASSQVQGQEFVTF.

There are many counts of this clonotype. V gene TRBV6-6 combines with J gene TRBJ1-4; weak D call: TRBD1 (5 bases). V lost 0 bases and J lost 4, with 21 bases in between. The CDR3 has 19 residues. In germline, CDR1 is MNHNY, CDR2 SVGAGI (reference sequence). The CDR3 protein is CASSYSTWGRSSGNEKLFF. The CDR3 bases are TGTGCCAGCAGTTACTCGACTTGGGGACGGTCCTCGGGTAATGAAAAACTGTTTTTT.

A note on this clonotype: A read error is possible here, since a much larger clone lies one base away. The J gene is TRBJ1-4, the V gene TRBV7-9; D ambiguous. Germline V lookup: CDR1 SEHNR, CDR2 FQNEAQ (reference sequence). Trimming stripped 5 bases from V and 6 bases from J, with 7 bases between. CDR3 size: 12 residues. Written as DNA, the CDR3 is TGTGCCAGCAGCCGCTCTCATGAAAAACTGTTTTTT. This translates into CASSRSHEKLFF.

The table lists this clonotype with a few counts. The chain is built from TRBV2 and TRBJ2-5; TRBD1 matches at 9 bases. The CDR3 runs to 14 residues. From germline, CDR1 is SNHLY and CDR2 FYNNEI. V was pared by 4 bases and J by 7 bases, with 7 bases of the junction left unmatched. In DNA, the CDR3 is TGTGCCAGCAGTGCTCCGGGACAGGGAGGGACCCAGTACTTC. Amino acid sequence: CASSAPGQGGTQYF.

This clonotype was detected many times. In nucleotides, the CDR3 is TGTGCCAGTAGTATAGCGCTAGCGGGGGATAACGCCTACAATGAGCAGTTCTTC. It is translated as CASSIALAGDNAYNEQFF. The chain employs TRBV19 and TRBJ2-1; 10 bases map to TRBD2. Trimming removed 1 base from V and 2 bases from J; junction bases left unmatched: 8. The CDR3 runs 18 residues. The germline CDR1 and CDR2 sequences are LNHDA and SQIVND (reference sequence).

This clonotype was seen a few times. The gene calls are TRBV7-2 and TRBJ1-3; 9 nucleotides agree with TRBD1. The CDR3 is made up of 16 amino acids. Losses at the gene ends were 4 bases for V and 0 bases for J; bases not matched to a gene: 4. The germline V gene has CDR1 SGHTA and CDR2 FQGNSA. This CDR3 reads CASSYLTGGSGNTIYF. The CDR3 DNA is TGTGCCAGCAGCTACCTGACAGGGGGCTCTGGAAACACCATATATTTT.

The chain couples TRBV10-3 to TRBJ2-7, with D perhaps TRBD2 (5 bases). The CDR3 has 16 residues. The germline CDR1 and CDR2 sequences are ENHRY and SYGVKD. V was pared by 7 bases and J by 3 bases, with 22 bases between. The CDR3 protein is CAITPGSPHGDYEQYF. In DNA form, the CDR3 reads TGTGCCATCACCCCAGGTAGTCCCCACGGGGACTACGAGCAGTACTTC.

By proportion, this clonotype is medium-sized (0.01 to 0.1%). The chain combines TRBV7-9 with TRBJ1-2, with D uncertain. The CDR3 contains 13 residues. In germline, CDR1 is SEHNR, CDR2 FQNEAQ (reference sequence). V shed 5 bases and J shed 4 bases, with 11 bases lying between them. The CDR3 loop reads CASSPGPLYGYTF. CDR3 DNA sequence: TGTGCCAGCAGCCCCGGACCCCTCTATGGCTACACCTTC. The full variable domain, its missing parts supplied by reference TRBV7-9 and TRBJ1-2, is DTGVSQNPRHKITKRGQNVTFRCDPISEHNRLYWYRQTLGQGPEFLTYFQNEAQLEKSRLLSDRFSAERPKGSFSTLEIQRTEQGDSAMYLCASSPGPLYGYTFGSGTRLTVV.